These T cell receptor beta chains were read from a single sample in a study of T cell responses to AZD1222 COVID-19 vaccine. Repertoires were generated with immunoSEQ multiplex PCR, while TCRdb's copy carries only in-frame clones and drops some. The profile shows tens of thousands of clones, approximately 87% of them singletons. The sequences come from peripheral blood, collected 28 days after the second AZD1222 dose. The receptors were gathered from an adult who received the AZD1222 COVID-19 vaccine. CDR3s leave out the opening cysteine and the closing phenylalanine or tryptophan. Rows give clone size only sometimes, using once, few, many, or a class for an expanded clone.

TRBV9 NA ASSVGSGNTIY
TRBV5-4 NA ASSSTGEVYGYT
TRBV7-6 NA ASSLGQRKKTQY
TRBV19 NA ASSLTGTNEQF
TRBV7-8 NA ASSFRDSQF
TRBV19 once ASRIPGQVGYGYT
TRBV29-1 NA SAVGTLSSYEQY
TRBV4-1 NA ASSPGQGQNYEQY
TRBV6-2/TRBV6-3 once ASSYPGGGVSYEQY
TRBV11-1 NA ASSSGRGAYEQY
TRBV7-9 NA ASSFPGGASGNTIY
TRBV7-9 NA ASSETGNPEAF
TRBV7-6 NA ASRAGGPGTGELF
TRBV6-6 NA ASSFRTSGGQETQY
TRBV28 NA ASGPIGTDLNTEAF
TRBV9 once ASSVGRGINPNYGYT
TRBV5-1 NA ASSLDPTGGQETQY
TRBV29-1 NA SVEDGGTVTEAF
TRBV24-1 NA ATSGGGNEKLF
TRBV11-3 NA ASSGDGNEQF
TRBV30 NA AWGLLNEQF
TRBV29-1 NA SVGAGRNQPQH
TRBV4-3 few ASSQAGGEQY
TRBV7-9 NA ASSSNDRRGGYT
TRBV4-2 NA ASSQDTKNTGELF
TRBV7-6 NA ASSLGGGVSGNTIY
TRBV12-5 NA ASAPARGALETQY
TRBV19 NA ASSKQGPSYYGYT
TRBV18 NA ASSPAENYGYT